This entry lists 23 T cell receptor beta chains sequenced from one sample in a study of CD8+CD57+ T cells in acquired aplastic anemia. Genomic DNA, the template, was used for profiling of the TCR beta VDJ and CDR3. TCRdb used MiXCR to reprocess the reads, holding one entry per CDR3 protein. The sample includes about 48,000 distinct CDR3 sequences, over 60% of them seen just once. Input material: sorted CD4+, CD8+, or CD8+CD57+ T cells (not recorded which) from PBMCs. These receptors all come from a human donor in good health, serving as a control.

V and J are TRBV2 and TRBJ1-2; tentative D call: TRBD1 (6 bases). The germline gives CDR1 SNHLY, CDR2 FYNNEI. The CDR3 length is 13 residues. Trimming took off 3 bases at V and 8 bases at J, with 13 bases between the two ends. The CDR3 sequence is CASSEARGAGYTF. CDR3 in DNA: TGTGCCAGCAGTGAGGCCCGGGGGGCCGGCTACACCTTC.

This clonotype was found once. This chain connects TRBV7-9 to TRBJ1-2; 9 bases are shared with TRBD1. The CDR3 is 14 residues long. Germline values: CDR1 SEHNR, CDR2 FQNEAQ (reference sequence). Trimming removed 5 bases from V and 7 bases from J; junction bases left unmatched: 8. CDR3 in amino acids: CASSDRDRVRGYTF. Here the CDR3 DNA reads TGTGCCAGCAGCGACCGGGACAGGGTACGTGGCTACACCTTC.

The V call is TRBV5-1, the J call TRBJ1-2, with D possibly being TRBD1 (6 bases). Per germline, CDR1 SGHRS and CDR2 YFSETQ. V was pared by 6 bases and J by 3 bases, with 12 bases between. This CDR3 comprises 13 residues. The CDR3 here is CASKAGVDYGYTF. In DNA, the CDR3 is TGCGCCAGCAAGGCAGGGGTGGACTATGGCTACACCTTC.

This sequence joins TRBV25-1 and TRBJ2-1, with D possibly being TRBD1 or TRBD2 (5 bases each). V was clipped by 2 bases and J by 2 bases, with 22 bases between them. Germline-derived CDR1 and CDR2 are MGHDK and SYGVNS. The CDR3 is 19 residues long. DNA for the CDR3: TGTGCCAGCAGTGAAGGCCGGATCACCGGGACGGAGACCTACAATGAGCAGTTCTTC. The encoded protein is CASSEGRITGTETYNEQFF.

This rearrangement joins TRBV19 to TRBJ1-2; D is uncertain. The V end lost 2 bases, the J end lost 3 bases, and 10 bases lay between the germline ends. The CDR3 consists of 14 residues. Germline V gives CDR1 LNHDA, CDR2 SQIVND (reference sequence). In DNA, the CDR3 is TGTGCCAGTAGTATACCGGGGAGGTACTATGGCTACACCTTC. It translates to CASSIPGRYYGYTF.

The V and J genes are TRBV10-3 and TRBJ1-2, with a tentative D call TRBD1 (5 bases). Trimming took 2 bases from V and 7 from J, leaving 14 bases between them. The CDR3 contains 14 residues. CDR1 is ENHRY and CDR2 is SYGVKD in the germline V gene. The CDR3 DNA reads TGTGCCATCAGTGAGGGAGGGACGAGGGGTGGCTACACCTTC. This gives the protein CAISEGGTRGGYTF.

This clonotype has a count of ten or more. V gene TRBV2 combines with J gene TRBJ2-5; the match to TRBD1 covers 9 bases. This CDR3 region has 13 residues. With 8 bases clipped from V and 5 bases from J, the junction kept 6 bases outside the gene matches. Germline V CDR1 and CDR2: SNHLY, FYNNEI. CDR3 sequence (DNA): TGTGCCAGCGAGACCGGGACAGGGGAGACCCAGTACTTC. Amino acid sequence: CASETGTGETQYF.

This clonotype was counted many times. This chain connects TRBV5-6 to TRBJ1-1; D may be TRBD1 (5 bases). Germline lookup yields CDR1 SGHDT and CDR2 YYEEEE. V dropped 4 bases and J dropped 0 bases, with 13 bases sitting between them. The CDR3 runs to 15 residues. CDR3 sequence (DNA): TGTGCCAGCAGCCTCGCACACAGGATGAACACTGAAGCTTTCTTT. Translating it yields CASSLAHRMNTEAFF.

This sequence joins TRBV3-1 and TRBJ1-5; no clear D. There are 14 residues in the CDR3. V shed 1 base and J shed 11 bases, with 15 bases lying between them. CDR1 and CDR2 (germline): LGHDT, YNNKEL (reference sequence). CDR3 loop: CASSQAKGRWSQHF. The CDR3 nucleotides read TGTGCCAGCAGCCAAGCCAAGGGCAGGTGGTCCCAGCATTTT.

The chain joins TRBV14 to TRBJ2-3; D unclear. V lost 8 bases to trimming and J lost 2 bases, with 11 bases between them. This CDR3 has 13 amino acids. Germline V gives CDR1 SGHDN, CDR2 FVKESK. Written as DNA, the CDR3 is TGTGCCAGCGGCTTAGTGAACACAGATACGCAGTATTTT. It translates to CASGLVNTDTQYF.

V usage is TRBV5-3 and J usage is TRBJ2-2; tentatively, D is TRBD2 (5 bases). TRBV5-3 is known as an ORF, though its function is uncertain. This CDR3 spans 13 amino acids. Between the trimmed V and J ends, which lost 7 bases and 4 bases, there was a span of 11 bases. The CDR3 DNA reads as TGTGCCAGACTAGCCACGAGCACCGGGGAGCTGTTTTTT. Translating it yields CARLATSTGELFF.

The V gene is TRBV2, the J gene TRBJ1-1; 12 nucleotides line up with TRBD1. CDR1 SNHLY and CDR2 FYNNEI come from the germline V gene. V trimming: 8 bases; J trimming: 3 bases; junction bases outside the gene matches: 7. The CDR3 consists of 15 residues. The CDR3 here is CASDTGTGGDTEAFF. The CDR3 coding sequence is TGTGCCAGCGATACTGGGACAGGGGGCGACACTGAAGCTTTCTTT. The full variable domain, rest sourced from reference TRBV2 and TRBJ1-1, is EPEVTQTPSHQVTQMGQEVILRCVPISNHLYFYWYRQILGQKVEFLVSFYNNEISEKSEIFDDQFSVERPDGSNFTLKIRSTKLEDSAMYFCASDTGTGGDTEAFFGQGTRLTVV.

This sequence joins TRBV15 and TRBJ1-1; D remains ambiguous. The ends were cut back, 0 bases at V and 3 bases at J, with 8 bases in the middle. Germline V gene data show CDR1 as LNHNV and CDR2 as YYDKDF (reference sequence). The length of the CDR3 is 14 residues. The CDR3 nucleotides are TGTGCCACCAGCAGAGAGAACACGTACACTGAAGCTTTCTTT. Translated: CATSRENTYTEAFF.

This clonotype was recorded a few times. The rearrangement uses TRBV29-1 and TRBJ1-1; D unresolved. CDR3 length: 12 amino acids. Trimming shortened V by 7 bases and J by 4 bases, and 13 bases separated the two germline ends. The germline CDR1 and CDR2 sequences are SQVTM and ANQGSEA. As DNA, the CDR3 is TGCAGCGCCGTCCCGGGAGGCACTGAAGCTTTCTTT. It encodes CSAVPGGTEAFF.

The CDR3: CATSHRGNNEQFF. As DNA, the CDR3 is TGTGCCACTAGTCACAGGGGTAACAATGAGCAGTTCTTC. This chain connects TRBV24-1 to TRBJ2-1; 7 bases are shared with TRBD1. V shed 10 bases, J shed 5 bases, and the junction held 7 bases outside the gene matches. Germline CDR1 KGHDR, CDR2 SFDVKD. This CDR3 is built from 13 residues.

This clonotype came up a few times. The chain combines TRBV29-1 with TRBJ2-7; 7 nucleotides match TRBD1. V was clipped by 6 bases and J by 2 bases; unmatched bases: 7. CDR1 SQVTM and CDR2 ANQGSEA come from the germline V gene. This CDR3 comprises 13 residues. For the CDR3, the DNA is TGCAGCGTGTCGGGACAGACCACCTACGAGCAGTACTTC. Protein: CSVSGQTTYEQYF.

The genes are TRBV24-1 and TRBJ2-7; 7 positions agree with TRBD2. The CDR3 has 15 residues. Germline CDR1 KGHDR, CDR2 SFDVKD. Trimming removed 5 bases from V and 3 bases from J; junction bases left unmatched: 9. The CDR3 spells CATSVSRGGDYEQYF. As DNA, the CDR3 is TGTGCCACCAGTGTAAGCCGGGGAGGGGACTACGAGCAGTACTTC.

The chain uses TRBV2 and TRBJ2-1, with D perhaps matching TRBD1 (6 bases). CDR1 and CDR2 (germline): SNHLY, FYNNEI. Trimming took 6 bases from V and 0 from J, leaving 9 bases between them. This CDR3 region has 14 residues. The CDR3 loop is CASRQGSSYNEQFF. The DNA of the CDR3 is TGTGCCAGCAGACAGGGAAGCTCCTACAATGAGCAGTTCTTC. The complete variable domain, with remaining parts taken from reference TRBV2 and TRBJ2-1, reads EPEVTQTPSHQVTQMGQEVILRCVPISNHLYFYWYRQILGQKVEFLVSFYNNEISEKSEIFDDQFSVERPDGSNFTLKIRSTKLEDSAMYFCASRQGSSYNEQFFGPGTRLTVL.

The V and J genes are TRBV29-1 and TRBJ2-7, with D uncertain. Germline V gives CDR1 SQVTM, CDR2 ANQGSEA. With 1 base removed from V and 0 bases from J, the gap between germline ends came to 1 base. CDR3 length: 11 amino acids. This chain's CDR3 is CSVEASYEQYF. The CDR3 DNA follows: TGCAGCGTTGAAGCCTCCTACGAGCAGTACTTC.

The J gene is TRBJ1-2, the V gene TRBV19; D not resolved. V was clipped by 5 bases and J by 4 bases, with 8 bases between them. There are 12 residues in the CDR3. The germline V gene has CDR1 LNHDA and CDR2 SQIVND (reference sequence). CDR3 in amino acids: CASSPKGYGYTF. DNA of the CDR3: TGTGCCAGTAGTCCCAAAGGCTATGGCTACACCTTC.

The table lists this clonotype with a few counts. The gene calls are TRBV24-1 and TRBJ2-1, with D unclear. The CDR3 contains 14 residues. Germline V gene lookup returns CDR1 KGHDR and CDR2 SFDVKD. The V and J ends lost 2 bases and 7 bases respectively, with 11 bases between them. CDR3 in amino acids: CATSDSPTVNEQFF. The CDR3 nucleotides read TGTGCCACCAGTGATTCCCCCACAGTAAATGAGCAGTTCTTC.

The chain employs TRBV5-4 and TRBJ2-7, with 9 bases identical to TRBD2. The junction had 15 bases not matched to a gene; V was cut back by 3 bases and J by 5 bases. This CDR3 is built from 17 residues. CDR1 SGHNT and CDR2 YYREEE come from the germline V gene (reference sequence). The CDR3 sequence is CASSYKGAGTSYNEQYV. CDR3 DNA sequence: TGTGCCAGCAGCTACAAGGGGGCCGGGACTAGCTACAACGAGCAGTACGTC.

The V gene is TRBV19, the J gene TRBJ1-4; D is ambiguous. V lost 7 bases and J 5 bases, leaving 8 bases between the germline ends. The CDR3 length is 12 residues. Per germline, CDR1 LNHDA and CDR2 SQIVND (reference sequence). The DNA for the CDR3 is TGTGCCAGTAAGGATAAAAATGAAAAACTGTTTTTT. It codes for CASKDKNEKLFF.